Below, 22 T cell receptor beta chains from the same sample are listed, as sequenced in a study of response to subunit inactivated influenza vaccine. From the RT-PCR reads, TCRdb called clonotypes with MiXCR, one entry per CDR3 protein. The sample lists just over 300,000 distinct CDR3 sequences; 20% to 25% were seen once. The specimen was PBMCs from blood, collected about 20 months after vaccination. The receptors were sampled from a man between 50 and 69 years old who received an inactivated influenza vaccine.

This clonotype was seen more than once but under ten times. The V gene is TRBV3-1, the J gene TRBJ1-1, with D hard to call. V lost 1 base and J 11 bases, leaving 14 bases between the germline ends. This CDR3 has 13 amino acids. The V gene's germline CDR1 is LGHDT and CDR2 YNNKEL (reference sequence). This CDR3 reads CASSQVTPYEAFF. CDR3 coding DNA: TGTGCCAGCAGCCAAGTTACCCCCTATGAGGCTTTCTTT.

The V call is TRBV4-2, the J call TRBJ2-1; 14 bases are a match to TRBD2. Germline CDR1 reads LGHNA; CDR2 reads YNFKEQ. This CDR3 contains 17 residues. V trimming: 9 bases; J trimming: 8 bases; junction bases outside the gene matches: 15. CDR3 nucleotide sequence: TGTGCCAGTCTCGGGACTAGCGGGGGCCCAGAAAGCCATGAGCAGTTCTTC. This sequence encodes CASLGTSGGPESHEQFF.

This clonotype came up a few times. The chain couples TRBV12-3 or TRBV12-4 to TRBJ2-7, with D perhaps being TRBD1 or TRBD2 (5 bases each). Trimming shortened V by 7 bases and J by 2 bases, and 15 bases separated the two germline ends. This CDR3 comprises 14 residues. In DNA, the CDR3 is TGTGCCAGCAACTACCGGGACCGACCCTACGAGCAGTACTTC. Translating gives CASNYRDRPYEQYF.

This rearrangement joins TRBV6-2 or TRBV6-3 to TRBJ2-3; the match to TRBD2 covers 11 bases. Germline V CDR1 and CDR2: MNHEY, SVGEGT. The CDR3 consists of 21 residues. Trimming removed 5 bases from V and 6 bases from J; junction bases left unmatched: 25. This CDR3 reads CASSPNKNRQLAGAVRDTQYF. The CDR3 nucleotides are TGTGCCAGCAGTCCAAATAAAAACCGCCAACTAGCGGGGGCGGTTCGGGATACGCAGTATTTT.

The V and J genes are TRBV29-1 and TRBJ2-5, with TRBD1 identical over 9 bases. Trimming took 3 bases from V and 0 from J; bases not matched to a gene: 5. This CDR3 is built from 15 residues. Germline V gene data show CDR1 as SQVTM and CDR2 as ANQGSEA. Written as DNA, the CDR3 is TGCAGCGTTGAGTTACAGGGGGCGTACCAAGAGACCCAGTACTTC. It encodes CSVELQGAYQETQYF.

This clonotype occurred many times. The genes are TRBV28 and TRBJ1-1, with D possibly TRBD1 on 6 matching bases. Germline V lookup: CDR1 MDHEN, CDR2 SYDVKM. This CDR3 contains 14 residues. V was cut by 1 base and J by 4 bases, with 10 bases left in between. As DNA, the CDR3 is TGTGCCAGCAGTTTATCAGGGGCGGGCACTGAAGCTTTCTTT. This encodes CASSLSGAGTEAFF.

This clonotype appeared a few times. Here the CDR3 reads CASSFPPTGSGNTIYF. In nucleotides, the CDR3 is TGTGCCAGCAGCTTCCCCCCGACAGGGTCTGGAAACACCATATATTTT. The rearrangement links TRBV11-2 to TRBJ1-3; 7 bases line up with TRBD1. Germline V gene lookup returns CDR1 SGHAT and CDR2 FQNNGV. The length of the CDR3 is 16 residues. Germline trimming cut 3 bases from V and 1 base from J; bases unmatched to any gene: 6.

The CDR3 DNA reads as TGTGCCAGCAGTGAGTGGGAGGGAAGTTCTAACTATGGCTACACCTTC. As protein: CASSEWEGSSNYGYTF. The J gene is TRBJ1-2, the V gene TRBV2; D not resolved. V was clipped by 3 bases and J by 0 bases, with 14 bases between them. The CDR3 covers 16 residues. Germline CDR1 SNHLY, CDR2 FYNNEI.

The chain combines TRBV19 with TRBJ2-7; tentatively, D is TRBD1 or TRBD2 (5 bases each). The CDR3 length is 13 residues. Germline CDR1 and CDR2: LNHDA and SQIVND (reference sequence). Trimming stripped 3 bases from V and 3 bases from J, with 9 bases between. CDR3 sequence reads: CASSMGDFYEQYF. The CDR3 DNA reads as TGTGCCAGTAGTATGGGGGATTTCTACGAGCAGTACTTC. The full variable domain, in which reference TRBV19 and TRBJ2-7 provide the parts outside the CDR3, is DGGITQSPKYLFRKEGQNVTLSCEQNLNHDAMYWYRQDPGQGLRLIYYSQIVNDFQKGDIAEGYSVSREKKESFPLTVTSAQKNPTAFYLCASSMGDFYEQYFGPGTRLTVT.

V usage is TRBV7-2 and J usage is TRBJ1-2, with D possibly matching TRBD1 (5 bases). Germline lookup yields CDR1 SGHTA and CDR2 FQGNSA. The CDR3 consists of 13 residues. Trimming took off 6 bases at V and 5 bases at J, with 13 bases between the two ends. The CDR3 DNA reads as TGTGCCAGCAGTCGCTACGACAGATATGGCTACACCTTC. It specifies CASSRYDRYGYTF.

This clonotype was seen a few times. The chain employs TRBV5-1 and TRBJ1-1, with D unclear. The CDR3 is 16 residues long. Trimming took 0 bases from V and 0 from J, leaving 12 bases between them. CDR1 and CDR2 from the germline V gene are SGHRS and YFSETQ. The CDR3 protein is CASSLEARHMNTEAFF. DNA for the CDR3: TGCGCCAGCAGCTTGGAGGCCCGACATATGAACACTGAAGCTTTCTTT.

CDR3 nucleotides: TGCAGTGCAGGAGGGGCAGGGGTTTACACTGAAGCTTTCTTT. This gives the protein CSAGGAGVYTEAFF. The rearrangement uses TRBV20-1 and TRBJ1-1; D may be TRBD1 (6 bases). CDR3 size: 14 residues. V was cut by 6 bases and J by 3 bases, with 17 bases left in between. Germline CDR1 reads DFQATT; CDR2 reads SNEGSKA (reference sequence).

The chain has TRBV5-4 and TRBJ1-6; TRBD1 agrees at 8 bases. V lost 1 base and J lost 10; bases outside the gene matches: 7. The CDR3 contains 15 residues. Germline V gene lookup returns CDR1 SGHNT and CDR2 YYREEE (reference sequence). For the CDR3, the DNA is TGTGCCAGCAGCTTGTCCCCAGGGGGCGGCTCACCCCTCCACTTT. Its translation: CASSLSPGGGSPLHF.

The chain uses TRBV18 and TRBJ1-2; TRBD1 might be the D (6 bases). Germline assignment: CDR1 KGHSH and CDR2 LQKENI. This CDR3 is built from 14 residues. Deletions cut 5 bases from V and 3 bases from J, with 13 bases between. The CDR3 reads CASSNRVQDYGYTF. The CDR3 DNA sequence: TGTGCCAGCTCAAACAGGGTGCAAGACTATGGCTACACCTTC.

The chain links TRBV9 to TRBJ1-1; weak D call: TRBD1 (5 bases). Germline V gene sequence: CDR1 SGDLS, CDR2 YYNGEE. The germline V and J ends were trimmed by 4 bases and 1 base, with 17 bases remaining between them. This CDR3 has 16 amino acids. The CDR3 DNA reads TGTGCCAGCAGCCCCCAGGAGGGACTGAGGAACACTGAAGCTTTCTTT. This sequence encodes CASSPQEGLRNTEAFF.

The rearrangement links TRBV27 to TRBJ2-1; TRBD1 agrees at 9 bases. This CDR3 contains 16 residues. CDR1 and CDR2 (germline): MNHEY, SMNVEV (reference sequence). V trimming: 5 bases; J trimming: 6 bases; junction bases outside the gene matches: 11. As DNA, the CDR3 is TGTGCCAGCAGTCCGATCCTAGGGACAGGGCCCAATGAGCAGTTCTTC. Its protein is CASSPILGTGPNEQFF.

This clonotype has a handful of counts. The CDR3 DNA reads as TGCAGCGTCCGACAGGGGGGTTCAGATACGCAGTATTTT. Amino acids: CSVRQGGSDTQYF. The chain is built from TRBV29-1 and TRBJ2-3; 9 bases agree with TRBD1. This CDR3 has 13 residues. The germline V gene encodes CDR1 SQVTM and CDR2 ANQGSEA. After removal of 6 bases from V and 4 bases from J, the junction contained 5 bases not matched to a gene.

The gene calls are TRBV30 and TRBJ2-3; D remains unclear. This CDR3 region has 13 residues. The V end was cut by 3 bases, the J end by 6 bases, with 13 bases between. Germline CDR1 is GTSNPN and CDR2 is SVGIG (reference sequence). CDR3 in amino acids: CAWSARLRDTQYF. CDR3 coding DNA: TGTGCCTGGAGCGCGAGACTGCGGGATACGCAGTATTTT.

This chain joins TRBV20-1 and TRBJ2-3; 9 positions match TRBD2. The ends lost 6 bases at V and 6 bases at J; junction bases unmatched: 10. The CDR3 is 14 amino acids. From germline, CDR1 is DFQATT and CDR2 SNEGSKA (reference sequence). The CDR3 DNA sequence: TGCAGTGCCCTCCGGGCTAGCGGGACCGATACGCAGTATTTT. This encodes CSALRASGTDTQYF.

J is TRBJ2-7 and V is TRBV20-1; D gene uncertain. Looked up from germline, CDR1 is DFQATT and CDR2 is SNEGSKA (reference sequence). The ends were cut back, 5 bases at V and 7 bases at J, with 18 bases in the middle. This CDR3 contains 13 residues. The CDR3 here is CSAPPRMLGEQYF. The CDR3 nucleotides are TGCAGTGCTCCCCCGAGGATGCTGGGGGAGCAGTACTTC.

V usage is TRBV20-1 and J usage is TRBJ2-3, with 8 bases aligning to TRBD2. Unmatched junction bases numbered 13, after V lost 3 bases and J lost 2 bases. CDR1 is DFQATT and CDR2 is SNEGSKA in the germline V gene (reference sequence). This CDR3 is built from 17 residues. Written as DNA, the CDR3 is TGCAGTGCTAGCGGAGCCTCGAGCGGGAGCCACACAGATACGCAGTATTTT. Amino acid sequence: CSASGASSGSHTDTQYF.

V gene TRBV29-1 combines with J gene TRBJ2-1; D remains unclear. The V end was cut by 7 bases, the J end by 1 base, with 11 bases between. The germline gives CDR1 SQVTM, CDR2 ANQGSEA. This CDR3 is 13 amino acids long. The CDR3 region is CSAGSKSYNEQFF. The CDR3 nucleotides read TGCAGCGCTGGTTCAAAATCCTACAATGAGCAGTTCTTC.